The present T cell receptor beta chain was sequenced within a study of blood T cell repertoires in COVID-19. In the original analysis: Amplification from reference gene primers served as the basis for estimated nucleated cell counts. Data came from immunoSEQ multiplex PCR; TCRdb stores just in-frame clones and leaves some out. Clonal size and the V and J genes are those of that table, whereas D and trimming came from the DNA. The table includes approximately 100,000 clones, 80% to 95% detected once. The CDR3 is made up of 18 amino acids. The germline CDR1 and CDR2 sequences are KGHSH and LQKENI. The trim removed 2 bases at V and 4 bases at J, leaving 9 bases unmatched.

The sequenced sample was peripheral blood. This TCR derives from a man in his sixties with acute or convalescent COVID-19. The chain joins TRBV18 to TRBJ2-5; 14 nucleotides line up with TRBD2. Here the CDR3 DNA reads TGTGCCAGCTCACCATTCGGGACTAGCGGGAGAGAGGGAGAGACCCAGTACTTC. Amino acid sequence: CASSPFGTSGREGETQYF.